The entry that follows covers one T cell receptor (beta chain) sequence. Its cognate antigen is unknown. The data were taken from a study of T cell responses to AZD1222 COVID-19 vaccine. Study-wide points: Among the donors, most were white British and more were female, and clonal diversity was possibly underestimated. The study found Spike-specific TCR breadth and depth rose after two AZD1222 doses.

V gave up 5 bases and J gave up 3 bases, with 16 bases separating them. The CDR3 has 15 amino acids. CDR1 and CDR2 from the germline V gene are LGHDT and YNNKEL (reference sequence). Clones were read by immunoSEQ multiplex PCR, and TCRdb kept only the in-frame ones, dropping some. The data contain just under 35,000 clones, about nine tenths of them singletons. The J gene is TRBJ1-1, the V gene TRBV3-1 (or the pseudogene TRBV3-2); D is perhaps TRBD1 (5 bases). The TCR originated in an adult who received the AZD1222 COVID-19 vaccine. The sample here was peripheral blood, taken 28 days after the second AZD1222 dose. In DNA, the CDR3 is TGTGCCAGCAGCGTCCAGGGCGGGGGATACACTGAAGCTTTCTTT. It encodes CASSVQGGGYTEAFF.